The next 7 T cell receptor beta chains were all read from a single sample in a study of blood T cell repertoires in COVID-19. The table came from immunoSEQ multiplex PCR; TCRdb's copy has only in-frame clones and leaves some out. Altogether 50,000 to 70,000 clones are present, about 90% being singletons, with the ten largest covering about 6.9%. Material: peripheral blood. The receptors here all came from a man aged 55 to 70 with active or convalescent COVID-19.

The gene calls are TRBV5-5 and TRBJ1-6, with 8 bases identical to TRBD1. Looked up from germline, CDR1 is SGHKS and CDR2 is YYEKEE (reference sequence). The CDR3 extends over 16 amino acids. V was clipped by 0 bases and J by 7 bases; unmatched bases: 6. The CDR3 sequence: CASSLGTGYVNSPLHF. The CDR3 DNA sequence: TGTGCCAGCAGCTTGGGGACAGGGTACGTGAATTCACCCCTCCACTTT. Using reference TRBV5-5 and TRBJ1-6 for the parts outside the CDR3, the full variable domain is DAGVTQSPTHLIKTRGQQVTLRCSPISGHKSVSWYQQVLGQGPQFIFQYYEKEERGRGNFPDRFSARQFPNYSSELNVNALLLGDSALYLCASSLGTGYVNSPLHFGNGTRLTVT.

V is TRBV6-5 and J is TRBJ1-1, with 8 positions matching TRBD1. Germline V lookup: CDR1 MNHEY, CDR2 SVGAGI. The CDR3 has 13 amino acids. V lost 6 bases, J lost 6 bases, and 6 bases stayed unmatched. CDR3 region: CASRLDREAEAFF. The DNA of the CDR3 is TGTGCCAGCAGATTGGACAGGGAGGCTGAAGCTTTCTTT.

DNA of the CDR3: TGCGCCAGCAGCCTAGCGCAGGGGTTTAACTATGGCTACACCTTC. This encodes CASSLAQGFNYGYTF. The rearrangement links TRBV4-3 to TRBJ1-2, with D perhaps TRBD1 (6 bases). V gave up 4 bases and J gave up 1 base, with 13 bases separating them. The CDR3 loop spans 15 amino acids. Germline lookup yields CDR1 LGHNA and CDR2 YSLEER.

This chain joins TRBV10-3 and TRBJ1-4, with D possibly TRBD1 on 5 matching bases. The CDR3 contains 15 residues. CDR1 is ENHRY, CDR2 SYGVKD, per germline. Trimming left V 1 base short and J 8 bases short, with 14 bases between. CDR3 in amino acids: CAISELGQGGEKLFF. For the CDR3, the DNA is TGTGCCATCAGTGAGTTGGGGCAGGGAGGCGAAAAACTGTTTTTT.

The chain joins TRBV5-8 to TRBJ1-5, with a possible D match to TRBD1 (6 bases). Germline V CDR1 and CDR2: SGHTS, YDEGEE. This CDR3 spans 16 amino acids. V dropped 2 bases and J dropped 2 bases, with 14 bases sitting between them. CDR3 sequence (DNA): TGTGCCAGCAGCTTAGGGCAGGGGTTTGGCAATCAGCCCCAGCATTTT. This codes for CASSLGQGFGNQPQHF.

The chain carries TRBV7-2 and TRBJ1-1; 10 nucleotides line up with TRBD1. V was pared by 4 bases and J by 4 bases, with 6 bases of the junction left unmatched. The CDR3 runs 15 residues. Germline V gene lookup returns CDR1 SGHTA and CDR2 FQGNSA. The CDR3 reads CASSSQTGGFTEAFF. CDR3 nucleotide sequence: TGTGCCAGCAGCTCACAGACAGGGGGCTTCACTGAAGCTTTCTTT.

The DNA of the CDR3 is TGTGCCAGCAGCTTCACAGGGGGCACTGAAGCTTTCTTT. This codes for CASSFTGGTEAFF. The chain links TRBV5-6 to TRBJ1-1; 8 bases align to TRBD1. CDR1 and CDR2 from the germline V gene are SGHDT and YYEEEE. V shed 2 bases and J 4 bases; nucleotides not matched to a gene: 1. The length of the CDR3 is 13 residues.